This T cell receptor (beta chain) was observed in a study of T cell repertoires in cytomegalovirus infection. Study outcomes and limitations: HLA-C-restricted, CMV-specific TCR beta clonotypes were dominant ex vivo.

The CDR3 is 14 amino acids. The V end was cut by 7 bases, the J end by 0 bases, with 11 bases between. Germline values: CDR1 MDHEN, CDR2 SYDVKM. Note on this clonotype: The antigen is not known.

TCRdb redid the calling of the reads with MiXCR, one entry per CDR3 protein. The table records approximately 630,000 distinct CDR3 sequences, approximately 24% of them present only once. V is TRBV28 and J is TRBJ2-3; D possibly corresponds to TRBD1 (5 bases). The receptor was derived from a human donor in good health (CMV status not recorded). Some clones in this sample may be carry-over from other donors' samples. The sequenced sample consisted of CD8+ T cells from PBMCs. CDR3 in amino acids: CASTPDTSTDTQYF. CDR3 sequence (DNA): TGTGCCAGCACCCCGGACACTAGCACAGATACGCAGTATTTT.